This T cell receptor beta chain was recovered during a study of blood T cell repertoires in COVID-19. In the study overall: Italy, Spain and the United States were the sources of the convalescent and acute COVID-19 samples.

In the original workflow: Amplification of reference gene primers provided the estimated nucleated cell counts. Measured with immunoSEQ multiplex PCR; TCRdb has only the in-frame clones, and not every one. V and J calls and clone size follow that table, whereas D and trimming were derived from the DNA. The data contain some 250,000 clones, roughly 91% of them seen just once; the ten biggest clones take up under 10%. Ages ranged from about 18 to 89 years, with residence in approximately 25 US areas. The V end was cut by 5 bases, the J end by 3 bases, with 11 bases between. The CDR3 runs to 14 residues. Germline V gene data show CDR1 as SNHLY and CDR2 as FYNNEI.

The sequence was obtained from a man between 40 and 49 years old who had recovered from COVID-19. The gene calls are TRBV2 and TRBJ1-5; TRBD1 is a possible D gene (5 bases). What was sequenced was PBMCs or T cells enriched from blood (not recorded which). In DNA form, the CDR3 reads TGTGCCAGCAGTCAAGGACAAGTCAATCAGCCCCAGCATTTT. It is translated as CASSQGQVNQPQHF.